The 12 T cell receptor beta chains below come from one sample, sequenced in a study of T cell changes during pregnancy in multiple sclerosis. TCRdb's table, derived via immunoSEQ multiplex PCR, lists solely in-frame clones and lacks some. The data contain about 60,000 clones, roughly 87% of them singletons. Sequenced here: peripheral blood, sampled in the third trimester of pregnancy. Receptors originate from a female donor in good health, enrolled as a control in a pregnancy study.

The CDR3 nucleotides read TGTGCCAGCAGTGACAGGGGCCTGTATGGCTACACCTTC. It codes for CASSDRGLYGYTF. The chain couples TRBV2 to TRBJ1-2; D may be TRBD1 (6 bases). This CDR3 contains 13 residues. From germline, CDR1 is SNHLY and CDR2 FYNNEI. Trimming took 3 bases from V and 5 from J, leaving 10 bases between them.

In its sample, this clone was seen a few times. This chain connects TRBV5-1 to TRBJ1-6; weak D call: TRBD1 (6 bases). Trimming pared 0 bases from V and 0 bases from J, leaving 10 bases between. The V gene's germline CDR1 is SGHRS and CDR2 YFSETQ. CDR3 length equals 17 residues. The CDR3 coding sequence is TGCGCCAGCAGCTTGGTCAGGGGCGACTCCTATAATTCACCCCTCCACTTT. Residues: CASSLVRGDSYNSPLHF.

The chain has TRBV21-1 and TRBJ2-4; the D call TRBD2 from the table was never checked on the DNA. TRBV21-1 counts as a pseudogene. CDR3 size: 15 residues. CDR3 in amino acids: CASDISGIAKNIQYF. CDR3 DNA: TGTGCCAGCGATATTAGCGGAATAGCCAAAAACATTCAGTACTTC.

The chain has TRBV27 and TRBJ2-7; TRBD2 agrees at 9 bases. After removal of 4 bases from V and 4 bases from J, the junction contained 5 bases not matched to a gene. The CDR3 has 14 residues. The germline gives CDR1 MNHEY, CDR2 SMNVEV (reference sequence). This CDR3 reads CASSSSGKGYEQYF. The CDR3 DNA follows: TGTGCCAGCAGTTCTAGCGGGAAAGGATACGAGCAGTACTTC.

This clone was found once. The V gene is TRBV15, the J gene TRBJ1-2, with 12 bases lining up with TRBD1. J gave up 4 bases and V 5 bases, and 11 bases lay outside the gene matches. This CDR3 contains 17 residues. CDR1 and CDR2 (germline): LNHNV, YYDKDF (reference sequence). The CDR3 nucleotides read TGTGCCACCAGCCCCGGCGGGACAGGGGGCGAACGCTATGGCTACACCTTC. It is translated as CATSPGGTGGERYGYTF.

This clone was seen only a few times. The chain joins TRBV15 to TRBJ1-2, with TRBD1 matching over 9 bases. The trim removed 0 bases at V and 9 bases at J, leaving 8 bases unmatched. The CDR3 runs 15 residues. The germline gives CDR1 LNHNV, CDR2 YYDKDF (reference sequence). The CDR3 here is CATSRDRGQGMRYTF. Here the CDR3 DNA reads TGTGCCACCAGCAGAGATAGAGGACAGGGGATGCGCTACACCTTC. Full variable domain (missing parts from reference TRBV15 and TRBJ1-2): DAMVIQNPRYQVTQFGKPVTLSCSQTLNHNVMYWYQQKSSQAPKLLFHYYDKDFNNEADTPDNFQSRRPNTSFCFLDIRSPGLGDTAMYLCATSRDRGQGMRYTFGSGTRLTVV.

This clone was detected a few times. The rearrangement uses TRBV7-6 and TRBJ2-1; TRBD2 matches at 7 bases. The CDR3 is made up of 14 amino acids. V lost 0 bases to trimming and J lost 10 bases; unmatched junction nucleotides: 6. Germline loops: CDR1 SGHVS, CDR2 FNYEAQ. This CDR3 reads CASSLAGAGREQFF. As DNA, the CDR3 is TGTGCCAGCAGCTTAGCGGGAGCCGGGAGGGAGCAGTTCTTC.

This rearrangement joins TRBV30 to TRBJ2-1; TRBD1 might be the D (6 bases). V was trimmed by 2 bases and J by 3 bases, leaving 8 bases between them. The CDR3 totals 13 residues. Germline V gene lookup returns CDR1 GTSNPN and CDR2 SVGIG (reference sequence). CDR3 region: CAWSKDSYNEQFF. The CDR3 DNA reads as TGTGCCTGGAGTAAGGACAGCTACAATGAGCAGTTCTTC.

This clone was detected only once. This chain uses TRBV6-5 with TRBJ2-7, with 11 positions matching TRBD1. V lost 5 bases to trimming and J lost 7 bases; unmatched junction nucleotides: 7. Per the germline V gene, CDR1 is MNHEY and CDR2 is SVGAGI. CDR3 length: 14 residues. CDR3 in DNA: TGTGCCAGCAGTCCCGGGACAGGGGGTGGAGAGCAGTACTTC. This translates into CASSPGTGGGEQYF.

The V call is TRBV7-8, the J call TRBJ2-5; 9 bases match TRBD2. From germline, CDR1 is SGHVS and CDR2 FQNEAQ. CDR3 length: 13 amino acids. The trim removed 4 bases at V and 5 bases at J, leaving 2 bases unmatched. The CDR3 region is CASSSGLAETQYF. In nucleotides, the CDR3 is TGTGCCAGCAGCTCGGGACTAGCCGAGACCCAGTACTTC.

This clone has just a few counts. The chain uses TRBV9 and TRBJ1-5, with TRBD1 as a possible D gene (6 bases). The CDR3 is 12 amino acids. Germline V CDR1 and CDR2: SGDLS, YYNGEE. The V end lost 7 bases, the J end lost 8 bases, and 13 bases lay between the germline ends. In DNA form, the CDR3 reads TGTGCCAGCGGCCAGGGGTCTGAGCCCCAGCATTTT. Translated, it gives CASGQGSEPQHF.

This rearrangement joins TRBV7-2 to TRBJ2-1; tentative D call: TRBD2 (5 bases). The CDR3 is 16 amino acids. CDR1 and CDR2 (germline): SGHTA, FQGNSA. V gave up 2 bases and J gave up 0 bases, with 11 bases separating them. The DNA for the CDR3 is TGTGCCAGCAGCTTAACACAGCGGAGCTCCTACAATGAGCAGTTCTTC. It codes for CASSLTQRSSYNEQFF.